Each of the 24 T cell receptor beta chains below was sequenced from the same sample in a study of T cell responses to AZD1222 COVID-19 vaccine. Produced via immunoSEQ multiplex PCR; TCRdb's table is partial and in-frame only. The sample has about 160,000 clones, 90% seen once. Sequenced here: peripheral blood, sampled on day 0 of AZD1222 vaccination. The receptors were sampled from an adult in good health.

CDR3 in amino acids: CASQRSGGYEQYF. The CDR3 bases are TGCGCCAGCCAAAGATCAGGGGGGTACGAGCAGTACTTC. V usage is TRBV10-2 and J usage is TRBJ2-7; TRBD1 is a possible D gene (7 bases). Trimming took 8 bases from V and 4 from J, leaving 15 bases between them. Germline V CDR1 and CDR2: WSHSY, SAAADI. The length of the CDR3 is 13 residues.

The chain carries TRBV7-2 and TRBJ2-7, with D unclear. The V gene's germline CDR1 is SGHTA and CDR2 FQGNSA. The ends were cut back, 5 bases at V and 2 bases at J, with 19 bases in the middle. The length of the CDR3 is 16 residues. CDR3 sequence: CASSQDGPPGAYEQYF. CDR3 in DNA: TGTGCCAGCAGCCAAGACGGACCCCCGGGCGCCTACGAGCAGTACTTC.

CDR3 sequence reads: CASSSSTGIGQPQHF. DNA for the CDR3: TGTGCCAGTAGCTCATCCACAGGGATAGGACAGCCCCAGCATTTT. This chain connects TRBV19 to TRBJ1-5; a possible D gene is TRBD1 (6 bases). The germline CDR1 and CDR2 sequences are LNHDA and SQIVND (reference sequence). Trimming took 6 bases from V and 7 from J, leaving 19 bases between them. This CDR3 has 15 residues.

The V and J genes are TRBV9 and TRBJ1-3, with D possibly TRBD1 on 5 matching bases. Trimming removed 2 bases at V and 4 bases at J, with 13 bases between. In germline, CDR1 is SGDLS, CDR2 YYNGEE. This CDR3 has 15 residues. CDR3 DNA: TGTGCCAGCAGCGTTATGGGGGATCCAGGAAACACCATATATTTT. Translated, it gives CASSVMGDPGNTIYF. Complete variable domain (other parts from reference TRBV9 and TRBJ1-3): DSGVTQTPKHLITATGQRVTLRCSPRSGDLSVYWYQQSLDQGLQFLIQYYNGEERAKGNILERFSAQQFPDLHSELNLSSLELGDSALYFCASSVMGDPGNTIYFGEGSWLTVV.

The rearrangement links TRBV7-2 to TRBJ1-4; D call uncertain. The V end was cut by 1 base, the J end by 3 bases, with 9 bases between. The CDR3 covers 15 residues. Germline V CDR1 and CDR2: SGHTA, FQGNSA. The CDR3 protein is CASSLGSLANEKLFF. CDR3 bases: TGTGCCAGCAGCTTAGGTAGTCTAGCTAATGAAAAACTGTTTTTT. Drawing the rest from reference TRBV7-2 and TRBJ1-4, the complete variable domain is GAGVSQSPSNKVTEKGKDVELRCDPISGHTALYWYRQSLGQGLEFLIYFQGNSAPDKSGLPSDRFSAERTGGSVSTLTIQRTQQEDSAVYLCASSLGSLANEKLFFGSGTQLSVL.

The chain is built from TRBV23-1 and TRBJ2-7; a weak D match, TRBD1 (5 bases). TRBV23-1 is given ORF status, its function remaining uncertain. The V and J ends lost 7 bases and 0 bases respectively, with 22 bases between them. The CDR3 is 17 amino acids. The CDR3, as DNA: TGCGCCAGCACCAATCAACTGGACACTTCTAGCTCCTACGAGCAGTACTTC. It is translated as CASTNQLDTSSSYEQYF.

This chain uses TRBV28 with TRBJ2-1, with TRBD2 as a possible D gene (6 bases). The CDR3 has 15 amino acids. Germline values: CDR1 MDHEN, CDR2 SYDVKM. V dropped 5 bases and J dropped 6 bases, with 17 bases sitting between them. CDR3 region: CASSPHPAGFNEQFF. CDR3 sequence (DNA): TGTGCCAGCAGTCCGCACCCCGCGGGGTTCAATGAGCAGTTCTTC.

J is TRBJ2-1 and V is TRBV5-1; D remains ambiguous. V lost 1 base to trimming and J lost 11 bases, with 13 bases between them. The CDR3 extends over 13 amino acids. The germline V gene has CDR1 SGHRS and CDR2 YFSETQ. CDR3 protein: CASSLSGLSKQFF. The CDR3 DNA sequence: TGCGCCAGCAGCTTGTCGGGCCTGTCTAAGCAGTTCTTC.

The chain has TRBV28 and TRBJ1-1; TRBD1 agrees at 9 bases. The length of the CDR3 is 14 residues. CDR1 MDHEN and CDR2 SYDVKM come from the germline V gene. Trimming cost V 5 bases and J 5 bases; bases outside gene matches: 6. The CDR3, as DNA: TGTGCCAGCAGTCCGGACAGGGGAGGGACTGAAGCTTTCTTT. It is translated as CASSPDRGGTEAFF.

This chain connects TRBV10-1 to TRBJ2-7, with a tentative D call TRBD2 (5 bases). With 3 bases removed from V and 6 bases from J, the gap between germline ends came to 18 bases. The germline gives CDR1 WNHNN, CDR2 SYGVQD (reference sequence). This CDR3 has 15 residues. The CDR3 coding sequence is TGCGCCAGCAGTGAATCAAGAGGGAGCCCAGGCGAGCAGTACTTC. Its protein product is CASSESRGSPGEQYF.

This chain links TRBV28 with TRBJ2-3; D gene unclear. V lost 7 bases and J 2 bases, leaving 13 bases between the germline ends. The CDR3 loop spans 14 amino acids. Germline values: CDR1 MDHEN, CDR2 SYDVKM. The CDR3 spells CASTLAGNTDTQYF. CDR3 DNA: TGTGCCAGCACCCTGGCCGGAAACACAGATACGCAGTATTTT.

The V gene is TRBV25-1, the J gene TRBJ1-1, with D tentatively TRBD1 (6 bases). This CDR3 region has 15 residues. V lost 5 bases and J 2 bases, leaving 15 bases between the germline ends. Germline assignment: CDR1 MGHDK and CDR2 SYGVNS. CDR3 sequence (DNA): TGTGCCAGCAGTACCTCAGGGGTAATTAACACTGAAGCTTTCTTT. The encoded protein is CASSTSGVINTEAFF.

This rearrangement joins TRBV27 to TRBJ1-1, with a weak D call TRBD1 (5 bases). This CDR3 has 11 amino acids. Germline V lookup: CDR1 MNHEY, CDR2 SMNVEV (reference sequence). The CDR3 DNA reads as TGTGCGAGCGAAAAAGGGACTAGGGCTTTCTTT. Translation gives CASEKGTRAFF.

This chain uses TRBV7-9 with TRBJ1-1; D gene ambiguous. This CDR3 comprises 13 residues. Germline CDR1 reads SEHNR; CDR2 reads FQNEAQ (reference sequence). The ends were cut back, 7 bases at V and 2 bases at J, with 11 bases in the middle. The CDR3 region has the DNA TGTGCCAGCACTCTTAGGGAAAACACTGAAGCTTTCTTT. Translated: CASTLRENTEAFF.

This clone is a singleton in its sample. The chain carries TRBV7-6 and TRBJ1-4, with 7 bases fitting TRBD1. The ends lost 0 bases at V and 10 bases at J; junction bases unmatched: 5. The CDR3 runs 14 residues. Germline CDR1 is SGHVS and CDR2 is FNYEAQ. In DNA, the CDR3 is TGTGCCAGCAGCTTAGCGGGACAGCTCTCAAAACTGTTTTTT. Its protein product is CASSLAGQLSKLFF.

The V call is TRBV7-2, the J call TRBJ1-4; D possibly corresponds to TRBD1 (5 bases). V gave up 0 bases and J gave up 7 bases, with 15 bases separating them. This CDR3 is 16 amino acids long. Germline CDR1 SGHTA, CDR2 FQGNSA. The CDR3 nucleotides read TGTGCCAGCAGCTTAGCTATGGGCCTGAGGGGTGAAAAACTGTTTTTT. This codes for CASSLAMGLRGEKLFF.

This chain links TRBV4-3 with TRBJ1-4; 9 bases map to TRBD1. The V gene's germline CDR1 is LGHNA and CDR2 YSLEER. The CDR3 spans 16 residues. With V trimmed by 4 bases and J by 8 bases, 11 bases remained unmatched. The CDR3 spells CASSPYNRGRGEKLFF. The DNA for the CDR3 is TGCGCCAGCAGCCCCTACAACAGGGGGCGGGGAGAAAAACTGTTTTTT.

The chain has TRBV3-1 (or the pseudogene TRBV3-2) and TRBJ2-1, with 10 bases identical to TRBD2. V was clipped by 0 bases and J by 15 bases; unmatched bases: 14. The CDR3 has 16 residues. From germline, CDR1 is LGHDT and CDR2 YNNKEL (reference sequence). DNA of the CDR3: TGTGCCAGCAGCCAAGACGGTGTCCTAGCGGGGGTGAGGCGGTTCTTC. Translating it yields CASSQDGVLAGVRRFF.

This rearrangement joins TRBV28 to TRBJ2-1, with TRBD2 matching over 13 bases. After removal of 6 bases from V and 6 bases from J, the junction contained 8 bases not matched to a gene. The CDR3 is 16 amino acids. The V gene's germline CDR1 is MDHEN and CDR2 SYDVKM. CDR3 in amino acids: CASRFRLAGGVNEQFF. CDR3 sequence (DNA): TGTGCCAGCAGGTTCCGACTAGCGGGGGGCGTCAATGAGCAGTTCTTC.

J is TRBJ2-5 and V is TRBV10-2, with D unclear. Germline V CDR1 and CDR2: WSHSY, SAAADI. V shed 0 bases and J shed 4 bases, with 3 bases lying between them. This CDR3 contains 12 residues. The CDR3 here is CASSESIETQYF. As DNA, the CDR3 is TGCGCCAGCAGTGAGTCCATAGAGACCCAGTACTTC.

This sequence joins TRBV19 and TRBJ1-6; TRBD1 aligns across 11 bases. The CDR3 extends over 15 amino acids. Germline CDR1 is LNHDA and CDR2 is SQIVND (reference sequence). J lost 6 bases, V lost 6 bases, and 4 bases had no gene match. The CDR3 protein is CASRGQGGINSPLHF. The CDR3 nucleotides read TGTGCCAGTAGGGGACAGGGGGGAATTAATTCACCCCTCCACTTT.

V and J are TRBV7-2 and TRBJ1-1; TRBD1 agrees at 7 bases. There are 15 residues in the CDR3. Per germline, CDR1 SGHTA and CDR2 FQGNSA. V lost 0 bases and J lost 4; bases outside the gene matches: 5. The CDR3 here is CASSLATTGSTEAFF. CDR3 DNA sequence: TGTGCCAGCAGCTTAGCTACGACAGGGAGCACTGAAGCTTTCTTT.

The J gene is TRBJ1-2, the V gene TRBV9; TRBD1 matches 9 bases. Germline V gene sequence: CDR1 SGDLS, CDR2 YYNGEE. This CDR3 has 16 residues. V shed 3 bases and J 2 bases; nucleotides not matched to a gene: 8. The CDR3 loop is CASSDERTGENYGYTF. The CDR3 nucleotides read TGTGCCAGCAGCGACGAGCGGACAGGGGAAAACTATGGCTACACCTTC.

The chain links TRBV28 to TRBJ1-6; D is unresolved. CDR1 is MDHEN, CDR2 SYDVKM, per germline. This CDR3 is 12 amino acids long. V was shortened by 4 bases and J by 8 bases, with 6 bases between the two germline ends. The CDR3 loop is CASSSSDSPLHF. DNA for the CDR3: TGTGCCAGCAGTTCATCCGATTCACCCCTCCACTTT. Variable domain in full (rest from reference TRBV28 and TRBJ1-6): DVKVTQSSRYLVKRTGEKVFLECVQDMDHENMFWYRQDPGLGLRLIYFSYDVKMKEKGDIPEGYSVSREKKERFSLILESASTNQTSMYLCASSSSDSPLHFGNGTRLTVT.